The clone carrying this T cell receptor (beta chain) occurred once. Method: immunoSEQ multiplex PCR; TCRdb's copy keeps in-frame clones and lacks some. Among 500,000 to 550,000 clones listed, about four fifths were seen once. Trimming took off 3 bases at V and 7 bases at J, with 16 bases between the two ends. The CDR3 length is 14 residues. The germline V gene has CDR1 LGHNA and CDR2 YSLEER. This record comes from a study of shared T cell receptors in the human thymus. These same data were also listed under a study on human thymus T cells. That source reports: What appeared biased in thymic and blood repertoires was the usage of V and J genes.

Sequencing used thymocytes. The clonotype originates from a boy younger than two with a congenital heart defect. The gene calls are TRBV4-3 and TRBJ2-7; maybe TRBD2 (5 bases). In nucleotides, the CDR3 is TGCGCCAGCAGCCAGAGCGAGGGCGGCGTAGAGCAGTACTTC. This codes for CASSQSEGGVEQYF.